One and the same sample provided the 2 T cell receptor beta chains below, sequenced in a study of blood T cells in healthy people across ages. PCR was performed a second time for roughly 6 to 12 cycles using a sample-barcoded 5' primer and a J-beta primer mix. TCRdb passed the 5' RACE reads through MiXCR, listing each CDR3 protein once. Seen here are 870,000 or so distinct CDR3 sequences, under 30% observed once, and the top ten hold around a sixth. The source material was blood. Receptors were obtained from a woman older than 75 in good health.

A few counts support this clonotype. The chain is built from TRBV5-6 and TRBJ2-2, with D unresolved. Germline V lookup: CDR1 SGHDT, CDR2 YYEEEE. V was trimmed by 4 bases and J by 3 bases, leaving 10 bases between them. This CDR3 has 14 residues. This chain's CDR3 is CASSVEGYTGELFF. The CDR3 DNA is TGTGCCAGCAGCGTAGAAGGGTACACCGGGGAGCTGTTTTTT. The entire variable domain, with the rest obtained from reference TRBV5-6 and TRBJ2-2, is as follows: DAGVTQSPTHLIKTRGQQVTLRCSPKSGHDTVSWYQQALGQGPQFIFQYYEEEERQRGNFPDRFSGHQFPNYSSELNVNALLLGDSALYLCASSVEGYTGELFFGEGSRLTVL.

The gene calls are TRBV18 and TRBJ2-7; D remains ambiguous. Looked up from germline, CDR1 is KGHSH and CDR2 is LQKENI. V dropped 5 bases and J dropped 7 bases, with 12 bases sitting between them. The CDR3 totals 12 residues. The chain's CDR3 is CASSSNSNEQYF. The CDR3, as DNA: TGTGCCAGCTCATCGAACAGTAATGAGCAGTACTTC.